Shown below are 21 T cell receptor beta chains from a single sample sequenced in a study of breast tumors, draining lymph nodes, adjacent tissues. Axillary draining lymph nodes of breast cancer patients supplied the node samples. A single record per CDR3 protein comes from TCRdb applying MiXCR to the multiplex PCR reads. The sample has approximately 230,000 distinct CDR3 sequences, around 35% seen once. The specimen sequenced was axillary lymph node tissue. These receptors were taken from a female donor with breast cancer. Some clones in this sample may be carry-over from other donors' samples.

This clonotype appeared many times. The rearrangement joins TRBV2 to TRBJ2-7; D possibly corresponds to TRBD2 (5 bases). The CDR3 has 17 residues. V lost 5 bases and J lost 0, with 20 bases in between. Germline loops: CDR1 SNHLY, CDR2 FYNNEI. The CDR3 nucleotides read TGTGCCAGCAGTATTAAGCGAGCGGTTCTGAGCTCCTACGAGCAGTACTTC. Its translation is CASSIKRAVLSSYEQYF.

There are a few counts of this clonotype. A much larger clone is a single base away; this may be a read error. The V gene is TRBV9, the J gene TRBJ2-1; 10 nucleotides agree with TRBD1. Germline V gene data show CDR1 as SGDLS and CDR2 as YYNGEE. The CDR3 is made up of 15 amino acids. The CDR3: CASSARDRGNNEPFF. The CDR3 DNA follows: TGTGCCAGCAGCGCCCGGGACAGGGGAAACAATGAGCCGTTCTTC. The full variable domain, in which reference TRBV9 and TRBJ2-1 provide the parts outside the CDR3, is DSGVTQTPKHLITATGQRVTLRCSPRSGDLSVYWYQQSLDQGLQFLIQYYNGEERAKGNILERFSAQQFPDLHSELNLSSLELGDSALYFCASSARDRGNNEPFFGPGTRLTVL.

On this clonotype: A much bigger clone sits one base away, suggesting this may be a read error. The V call is TRBV29-1, the J call TRBJ2-3, with D possibly being TRBD2 (5 bases). V lost 8 bases and J lost 2, with 14 bases in between. The CDR3 runs 13 residues. CDR1 and CDR2 from the germline V gene are SQVTM and ANQGSEA. CDR3 nucleotide sequence: TGCAGCCTCATGGAGGCACCCACAGATACGCAGTATTTT. Translating it yields CSLMEAPTDTQYF.

This clonotype was counted at least ten times. This sequence may be a read error, since a much larger clone differs from it by one base. The chain links TRBV6-5 to TRBJ2-6, with TRBD2 identical over 10 bases. Unmatched junction bases numbered 4, after V lost 5 bases and J lost 0 bases. This CDR3 region has 17 residues. Germline CDR1 is MNHEY and CDR2 is SVGAGI. CDR3 DNA sequence: TGTGCCAGCAGTCACGTAGCGGGGGGCTCTGGGGCCAACGTCCTGACTTTC. It specifies CASSHVAGGSGANVLTF.

This clonotype was seen many times. The V gene is TRBV20-1, the J gene TRBJ2-1; maybe TRBD1 (5 bases). Germline CDR1 is DFQATT and CDR2 is SNEGSKA (reference sequence). Trimming left V 6 bases short and J 0 bases short, with 12 bases between. This CDR3 has 14 amino acids. The CDR3 DNA follows: TGCAGTGCAAACCAGGGTAACTCCTACAATGAGCAGTTCTTC. Its translation is CSANQGNSYNEQFF.

CDR3 amino acids: CSAAVRVRAFF. The CDR3 nucleotides read TGCAGTGCTGCCGTCAGGGTGAGGGCTTTCTTT. The chain uses TRBV20-1 and TRBJ1-1, with D perhaps matching TRBD1 (5 bases). CDR3 length equals 11 residues. V lost 5 bases, J lost 11 bases, and 15 bases lay in between. The germline CDR1 and CDR2 sequences are DFQATT and SNEGSKA (reference sequence).

This chain connects TRBV6-1 to TRBJ1-5; TRBD1 matches at 7 bases. The junction had 14 bases not matched to a gene; V was cut back by 5 bases and J by 4 bases. The CDR3 loop spans 17 amino acids. Germline values: CDR1 MNHNS, CDR2 SASEGT. CDR3 in DNA: TGTGCCAGCAGTTTCGTCCGGGACAGCGTTAGTAATCAGCCCCAGCATTTT. Amino acids: CASSFVRDSVSNQPQHF.

A few counts support this clonotype. The chain carries TRBV7-3 and TRBJ1-4, with D possibly being TRBD1 (6 bases). V was shortened by 3 bases and J by 2 bases, with 13 bases between the two germline ends. CDR3 size: 16 residues. In germline, CDR1 is SGHTA, CDR2 FQGTGA. The CDR3 nucleotides read TGTGCCAGCAGCTTCCCTACAGGGAGGACTAATGAAAAACTGTTTTTT. Protein: CASSFPTGRTNEKLFF.

This chain links TRBV20-1 with TRBJ1-2; 7 nucleotides match TRBD1. V lost 4 bases, J lost 6 bases, and 5 bases stayed unmatched. CDR1 and CDR2 from the germline V gene are DFQATT and SNEGSKA (reference sequence). This CDR3 has 12 amino acids. CDR3 DNA sequence: TGCAGTGCTATCAACAGGGGAAATGGCTACACCTTC. Translation: CSAINRGNGYTF.

About this clonotype: It may be a read error: a sequence one base away is much more abundant. The rearrangement joins TRBV7-2 to TRBJ1-6; no firm D call. V was clipped by 0 bases and J by 0 bases, with 12 bases between them. CDR1 and CDR2 (germline): SGHTA, FQGNSA. The CDR3 covers 18 residues. As DNA, the CDR3 is TGTGCCAGCAGCTTAGCACCCCAGGTTACCTCCTATAATTCACCCCTCCACTTT. Its protein product is CASSLAPQVTSYNSPLHF.

The chain combines TRBV12-3 or TRBV12-4 with TRBJ1-1; 9 positions agree with TRBD1. The CDR3 spans 13 residues. The trim removed 5 bases at V and 5 bases at J, leaving 3 bases unmatched. CDR3 sequence: CASSLDRGTEAFF. The CDR3 DNA follows: TGTGCCAGCAGTCTGGACAGGGGAACTGAAGCTTTCTTT.

V is TRBV20-1 and J is TRBJ2-5; 9 nucleotides agree with TRBD1. V lost 0 bases to trimming and J lost 4 bases; unmatched junction nucleotides: 6. The CDR3 is 15 amino acids. The germline V gene encodes CDR1 DFQATT and CDR2 SNEGSKA (reference sequence). CDR3 bases: TGCAGTGCTAGAGAGTGGGGGACAGGGCGAGAGACCCAGTACTTC. Its translation: CSAREWGTGRETQYF.

Ten or more counts support this clonotype. The CDR3 sequence: CASSPRDSLYEQYF. CDR3 bases: TGTGCCAGCAGTCCCCGGGACAGTCTCTACGAGCAGTACTTC. The chain is built from TRBV6-6 and TRBJ2-7, with 7 bases matching TRBD1. Germline V gene lookup returns CDR1 MNHNY and CDR2 SVGAGI (reference sequence). The trim removed 5 bases at V and 3 bases at J, leaving 7 bases unmatched. The CDR3 runs to 14 residues.

In this sample, this clonotype turned up many times. The rearrangement uses TRBV6-4 and TRBJ2-1; TRBD2 matches 11 bases. Per the germline V gene, CDR1 is MRHNA and CDR2 is SNTAGT. After removal of 0 bases from V and 8 bases from J, the junction contained 3 bases not matched to a gene. The CDR3 loop spans 15 amino acids. CDR3 sequence reads: CASSDSSGGADEQFF. In DNA form, the CDR3 reads TGTGCCAGCAGTGACTCTAGCGGGGGGGCCGATGAGCAGTTCTTC.

The table lists this clonotype with many counts. This chain joins TRBV25-1 and TRBJ1-5; no reliable D call. CDR1 is MGHDK, CDR2 SYGVNS, per germline. V was shortened by 4 bases and J by 1 base, with 8 bases between the two germline ends. The length of the CDR3 is 14 residues. In DNA, the CDR3 is TGTGCCAGCAGTGTGAGTTGGAGCAATCAGCCCCAGCATTTT. Translation: CASSVSWSNQPQHF.

This clonotype has a count of ten or more. The chain links TRBV29-1 to TRBJ2-5; tentative D call: TRBD1 (5 bases). CDR3 length equals 11 residues. V was pared by 7 bases and J by 5 bases, with 11 bases between. Germline V gene lookup returns CDR1 SQVTM and CDR2 ANQGSEA. The CDR3 coding sequence is TGCAGCGCGCAGGGTTGGGAGACCCAGTACTTC. This gives the protein CSAQGWETQYF.

This clonotype appeared many times. The chain combines TRBV7-9 with TRBJ2-1; D uncertain. CDR1 is SEHNR, CDR2 FQNEAQ, per germline (reference sequence). Between the trimmed V and J ends, which lost 5 bases and 0 bases, there was a span of 14 bases. The CDR3 runs 16 residues. The CDR3 region is CASSIPRQSSYNEQFF. Here the CDR3 DNA reads TGTGCCAGCAGCATACCACGGCAGAGCTCCTACAATGAGCAGTTCTTC.

In this sample, this clonotype turned up many times. This chain connects TRBV5-5 to TRBJ2-5; tentatively, D is TRBD1 or TRBD2 (6 bases each). The CDR3 runs 15 residues. CDR1 and CDR2 from the germline V gene are SGHKS and YYEKEE (reference sequence). Trimming shortened V by 4 bases and J by 4 bases, and 17 bases separated the two germline ends. The CDR3 DNA is TGTGCCAGCAGCAACCCAGAGGGGGAGGTAGAGACCCAGTACTTC. This sequence encodes CASSNPEGEVETQYF.

The chain uses TRBV4-1 and TRBJ2-2, with TRBD1 matching over 9 bases. Germline V CDR1 and CDR2: MGHRA, YSYEKL. The CDR3 runs 16 residues. V shed 1 base, J shed 7 bases, and the junction held 7 bases outside the gene matches. CDR3 amino acids: CASSQARTGEYGELFF. DNA for the CDR3: TGCGCCAGCAGCCAAGCTAGGACAGGGGAATACGGGGAGCTGTTTTTT.

The rearrangement links TRBV24-1 to TRBJ2-3, with 9 bases that match TRBD2. The CDR3 contains 14 residues. Germline CDR1 is KGHDR and CDR2 is SFDVKD. The V segment lost 6 bases and the J segment 6 bases; nucleotides outside the gene matches: 6. The CDR3: CATSIAGAGDTQYF. The CDR3 DNA sequence: TGTGCCACCAGTATAGCGGGAGCAGGCGATACGCAGTATTTT.

This clonotype was counted only a few times. V and J are TRBV4-3 and TRBJ2-2; 10 bases match TRBD2. The CDR3 extends over 15 amino acids. The junction had 1 base not matched to a gene; V was cut back by 2 bases and J by 4 bases. Germline CDR1 and CDR2: LGHNA and YSLEER. As DNA, the CDR3 is TGCGCCAGCAGCCAATTAGCGGGGGGCACCGGGGAGCTGTTTTTT. This sequence encodes CASSQLAGGTGELFF.